Listed below are T cell receptor beta chains from one sample, sequenced in a study of shared clonotypes between healthy human individuals. The assay was immunoSEQ multiplex PCR, and TCRdb's table has in-frame clones only and misses some. Of just over 2,000,000 clones listed, about 95% are singletons. Material: naive CD8+ T cells sorted from blood. The receptors shown here come from a man between 18 and 29 years old in good health. Each CDR3 is given without its conserved first and last residue.

j_call v_call cdr3_length cdr3_aa
TRBJ2-3 TRBV9 12 ASSVEGLTDTQY
TRBJ2-7 TRBV27 12 ASSLFRTGYEQY
TRBJ2-7 TRBV19 11 ASSTRQGYEQY
TRBJ2-7 TRBV28 12 ASSPAGGVYEQY
TRBJ2-3 TRBV5-6 14 ASSLSDLRSTDTQY
TRBJ1-1 TRBV4-1 12 ASRIQGADTEAF
TRBJ2-6 TRBV13 13 ASSLALAGANVLT
TRBJ2-7 TRBV5-4 14 ASSPRRLADTYEQY
TRBJ2-5 TRBV7-8 13 ASSLSSRGEETQY
TRBJ2-7 TRBV30 12 AWSVSAASYEQY
TRBJ2-5 TRBV5-4 15 ASSSGLAGAFQETQY
TRBJ2-3 TRBV27 14 ASSFLSGQGTDTQY
TRBJ1-6 TRBV11-2 14 ASSPGQGAYNSPLH
TRBJ2-5 TRBV7-9 16 ASSLFVRGSGWKETQY
TRBJ2-7 TRBV7-9 13 ASSLAFSSSYEQY
TRBJ2-2 TRBV6-5 13 ASSYTGQYTGELF
TRBJ2-3 TRBV6-5 13 ASRGPSGSTDTQY
TRBJ2-5 TRBV7-9 14 ASSLADREGQETQY
TRBJ2-2 TRBV9 15 ASSVGSGGPNTGELF
TRBJ2-7 TRBV10-2 11 ASSGQRVYEQY
TRBJ2-5 TRBV7-8 13 ASNSPGLAEETQY
TRBJ2-2 TRBV4-1 14 ASSQESGVNSGELF
TRBJ2-7 TRBV10-3 13 AISDRDRGGEEQY
TRBJ1-2 TRBV7-6 11 ASSLHRNYGYT